This T cell receptor beta chain was captured in a study of OX40 agonist ivuxolimab in advanced cancers. Study details: In this cohort, patients received ivuxolimab, an agonistic anti-OX40 (CD134) antibody. Findings of the study overall: Researchers did not determine the expanded peripheral T cells' antigen specificity. More expanded clones were found, on average, in CD8+ than in CD4+ T cells. Both CD4+ and CD8+ T cell populations in blood had undergone clonal expansion by week 6 at 0.1 to 3.0 mg/kg.

Produced via immunoSEQ multiplex PCR; TCRdb's table is partial and in-frame only. The data hold about 98,000 clones, with 85% to 95% observed a single time. As concerns this clone: Antigen specificity is unknown.

CDR3 length: 13 amino acids. Germline V gives CDR1 SGHNT, CDR2 YENEEA. V gave up 5 bases and J gave up 7 bases, with 15 bases separating them. This TCR derives from an adult with an advanced solid tumor such as melanoma, head and neck, liver or kidney cancer. The sequencing used CD4+ or CD8+ T cells sorted from blood, collected in a trial of the OX40 agonist ivuxolimab. The rearrangement uses TRBV11-3 and TRBJ2-7, with D tentatively TRBD1 (6 bases). CDR3 region: CASSTDRSREQYF. In DNA, the CDR3 is TGTGCCAGCAGCACCGACAGGTCCAGGGAGCAGTACTTC.